One T cell receptor (beta chain) is described in this entry. The source of the sample is a study of blood T cell repertoires in COVID-19. TCRdb keeps only in-frame clones here, not all; method: immunoSEQ multiplex PCR. The sample contains about 50,000 clones, roughly 92% of which appear only once. The length of the CDR3 is 13 residues. The V end lost 4 bases, the J end lost 4 bases, and 9 bases lay between the germline ends. CDR1 and CDR2 (germline): SGHNT, YYREEE (reference sequence). Sequencing used peripheral blood. This TCR derives from a man aged 50 or older with active COVID-19. The chain links TRBV5-4 to TRBJ2-1; D unclear. The CDR3 sequence is CASSPRLYNEQFF. The CDR3 DNA reads as TGTGCCAGCAGCCCACGACTTTACAATGAGCAGTTCTTC.